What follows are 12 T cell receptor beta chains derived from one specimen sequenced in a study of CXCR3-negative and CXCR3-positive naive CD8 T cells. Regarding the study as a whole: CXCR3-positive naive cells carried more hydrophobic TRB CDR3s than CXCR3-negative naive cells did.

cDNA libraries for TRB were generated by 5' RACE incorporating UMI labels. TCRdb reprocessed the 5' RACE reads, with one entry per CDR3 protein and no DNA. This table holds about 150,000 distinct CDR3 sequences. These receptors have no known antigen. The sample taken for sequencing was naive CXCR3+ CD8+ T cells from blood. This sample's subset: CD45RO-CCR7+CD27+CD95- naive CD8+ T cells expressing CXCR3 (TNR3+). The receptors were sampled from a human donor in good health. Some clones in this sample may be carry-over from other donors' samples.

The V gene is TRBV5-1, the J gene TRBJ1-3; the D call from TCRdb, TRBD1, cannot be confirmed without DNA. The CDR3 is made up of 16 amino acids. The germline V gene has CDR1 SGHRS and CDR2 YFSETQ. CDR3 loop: CASGPGALDSGNTIYF.

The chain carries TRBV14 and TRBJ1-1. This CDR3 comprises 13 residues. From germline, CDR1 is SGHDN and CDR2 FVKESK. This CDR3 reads CASSQGGWTEAFF.

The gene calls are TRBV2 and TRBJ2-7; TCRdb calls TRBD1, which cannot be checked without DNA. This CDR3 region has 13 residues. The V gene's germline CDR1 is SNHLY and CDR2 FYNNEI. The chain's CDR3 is CASSELDSRQQYF.

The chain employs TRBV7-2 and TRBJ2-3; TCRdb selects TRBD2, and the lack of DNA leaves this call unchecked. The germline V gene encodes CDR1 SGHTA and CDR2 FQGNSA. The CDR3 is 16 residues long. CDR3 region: CASSGTSGGFTDTQYF.

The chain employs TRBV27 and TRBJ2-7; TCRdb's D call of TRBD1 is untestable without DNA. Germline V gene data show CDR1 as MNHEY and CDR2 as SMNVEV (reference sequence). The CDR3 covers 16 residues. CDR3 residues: CASSGPGTGSSYEQYF.

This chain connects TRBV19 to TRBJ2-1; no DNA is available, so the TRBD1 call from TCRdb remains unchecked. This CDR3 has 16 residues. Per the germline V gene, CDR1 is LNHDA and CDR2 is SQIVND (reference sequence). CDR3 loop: CASSIDLLAGFGEQFF. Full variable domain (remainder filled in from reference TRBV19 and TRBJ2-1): DGGITQSPKYLFRKEGQNVTLSCEQNLNHDAMYWYRQDPGQGLRLIYYSQIVNDFQKGDIAEGYSVSREKKESFPLTVTSAQKNPTAFYLCASSIDLLAGFGEQFFGPGTRLTVL.

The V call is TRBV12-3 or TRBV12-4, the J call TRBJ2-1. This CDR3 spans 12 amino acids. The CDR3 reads CASSFPDNEQFF.

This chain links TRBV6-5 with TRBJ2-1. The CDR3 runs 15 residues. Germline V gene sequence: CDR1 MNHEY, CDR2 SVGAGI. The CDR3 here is CASSYMGTPSNEQFF.

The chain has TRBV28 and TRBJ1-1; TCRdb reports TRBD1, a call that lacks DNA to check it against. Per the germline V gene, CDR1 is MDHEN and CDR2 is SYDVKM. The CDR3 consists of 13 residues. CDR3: CASSLTGGTEAFF.

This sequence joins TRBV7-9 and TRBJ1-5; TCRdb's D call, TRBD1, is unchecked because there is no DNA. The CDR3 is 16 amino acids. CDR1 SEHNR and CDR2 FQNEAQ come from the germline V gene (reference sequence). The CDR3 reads CASSSTAGTGNQPQHF.

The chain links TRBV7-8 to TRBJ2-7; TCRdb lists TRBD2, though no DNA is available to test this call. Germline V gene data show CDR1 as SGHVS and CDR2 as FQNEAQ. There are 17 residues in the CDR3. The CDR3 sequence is CASTEAAGRIASYEQYF.

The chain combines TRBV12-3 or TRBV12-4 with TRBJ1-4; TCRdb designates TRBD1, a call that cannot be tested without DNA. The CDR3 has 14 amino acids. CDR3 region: CASSLLGAGEKLFF.